Below are 27 T cell receptor beta chains sequenced from a single sample in a study of T cell changes during pregnancy in multiple sclerosis. Generated by immunoSEQ multiplex PCR, the TCRdb table keeps only in-frame clones and is missing some. The data hold about 84,000 clones, with about 93% observed a single time. The sample in question was peripheral blood, obtained in the second trimester of pregnancy. Receptors originate from a female donor in good health, enrolled as a control in a pregnancy study.

This clone was recorded only once. J is TRBJ2-7 and V is TRBV29-1, with TRBD1 identical over 7 bases. This CDR3 is built from 14 residues. V gave up 7 bases and J gave up 1 base; unmatched junction bases: 10. Germline CDR1 SQVTM, CDR2 ANQGSEA. The DNA for the CDR3 is TGCAGCGCCCAAAGGACAGGCGATTCCTACGAGCAGTACTTC. Amino acids: CSAQRTGDSYEQYF.

This clone was observed a handful of times. The V call is TRBV28, the J call TRBJ1-5, with unresolved D. The length of the CDR3 is 13 residues. Trimming removed 6 bases from V and 11 bases from J, with 17 bases in between. CDR1 MDHEN and CDR2 SYDVKM come from the germline V gene. The CDR3 is CASSPALAGTQHF. CDR3 DNA: TGTGCCAGCAGCCCAGCCCTCGCCGGGACCCAGCATTTT.

This clone was seen a single time. The V gene is TRBV5-4, the J gene TRBJ2-1; TRBD2 matches 8 bases. V dropped 0 bases and J dropped 2; count of bases not matched to a gene: 7. This CDR3 has 17 amino acids. Looked up from germline, CDR1 is SGHNT and CDR2 is YYREEE (reference sequence). CDR3 protein: CASSLAGLAGTYNEQFF. DNA for the CDR3: TGTGCCAGCAGCTTGGCCGGTTTAGCGGGAACCTACAATGAGCAGTTCTTC.

J is TRBJ2-7 and V is TRBV6-1; 12 nucleotides agree with TRBD2. Trimming cost V 5 bases and J 2 bases; bases outside gene matches: 1. The CDR3 spans 14 residues. Germline values: CDR1 MNHNS, CDR2 SASEGT. CDR3 coding DNA: TGTGCCAGCAGTACTAGCGGGAGGACCTACGAGCAGTACTTC. Protein product: CASSTSGRTYEQYF.

The chain carries TRBV23-1 and TRBJ2-7; D might be TRBD2 (5 bases). TRBV23-1 has ORF status, its function being uncertain. V lost 7 bases and J lost 0, with 16 bases in between. The CDR3 spans 15 residues. Here the CDR3 reads CASNHRGNFSYEQYF. The CDR3 DNA reads TGCGCCAGCAATCACCGAGGGAACTTCTCCTACGAGCAGTACTTC.

The genes are TRBV28 and TRBJ1-1; 7 bases align to TRBD1. CDR3 length: 15 amino acids. With V trimmed by 5 bases and J by 5 bases, 11 bases remained unmatched. Germline CDR1 reads MDHEN; CDR2 reads SYDVKM. The CDR3 here is CASSPHSTGTTEAFF. CDR3 DNA sequence: TGTGCCAGCAGTCCTCACTCGACAGGGACAACTGAAGCTTTCTTT. Together with reference TRBV28 and TRBJ1-1, the CDR3 gives the full variable domain: DVKVTQSSRYLVKRTGEKVFLECVQDMDHENMFWYRQDPGLGLRLIYFSYDVKMKEKGDIPEGYSVSREKKERFSLILESASTNQTSMYLCASSPHSTGTTEAFFGQGTRLTVV.

The sample holds a few counts of this clone. The chain is built from TRBV30 and TRBJ1-5; D remains ambiguous. Germline lookup yields CDR1 GTSNPN and CDR2 SVGIG (reference sequence). Deletions cut 3 bases from V and 3 bases from J, with 6 bases between. CDR3 size: 12 residues. The CDR3 bases are TGTGCCTGGAGAGAGATCAATCAGCCCCAGCATTTT. Translating gives CAWREINQPQHF.

The rearrangement uses TRBV6-5 and TRBJ1-4; no clear D gene. Trimming took 8 bases from V and 0 from J, leaving 7 bases between them. Per the germline V gene, CDR1 is MNHEY and CDR2 is SVGAGI. There are 13 residues in the CDR3. The CDR3: CASAVATNEKLFF. CDR3 DNA sequence: TGTGCCAGCGCAGTTGCAACTAATGAAAAACTGTTTTTT.

This clone showed up just a few times. The rearrangement joins TRBV7-2 to TRBJ2-5, with TRBD1 as a possible D gene (5 bases). V lost 5 bases to trimming and J lost 5 bases, with 12 bases between them. CDR3 length: 13 amino acids. Germline-derived CDR1 and CDR2 are SGHTA and FQGNSA. The CDR3 spells CASSLFPGETQYF. CDR3 bases: TGTGCCAGCAGCCTATTTCCAGGGGAGACCCAGTACTTC.

V and J are TRBV5-4 and TRBJ2-1, with D hard to call. V shed 4 bases and J shed 8 bases, with 16 bases lying between them. The germline gives CDR1 SGHNT, CDR2 YYREEE (reference sequence). This CDR3 is built from 14 residues. This chain's CDR3 is CASSAKTGSDEQFF. In nucleotides, the CDR3 is TGTGCCAGCAGCGCCAAGACTGGGTCGGATGAGCAGTTCTTC.

V gene TRBV12-1 combines with J gene TRBJ2-3; the tabulated D call, TRBD2, remains unverified against the DNA. TRBV12-1 is described as a pseudogene. CDR3 length: 16 residues. CDR3 protein: CASSTPSGRAGDTQYF. The CDR3 DNA sequence: TGTGCCAGCAGCACCCCTAGCGGGAGGGCCGGCGATACGCAGTATTTT.

J is TRBJ2-1 and V is TRBV4-2, with 11 bases that match TRBD2. Germline CDR1 reads LGHNA; CDR2 reads YNFKEQ. The CDR3 is made up of 19 amino acids. Losses at the gene ends were 2 bases for V and 7 bases for J; bases not matched to a gene: 16. CDR3 nucleotides: TGTGCCAGCAGCCAACCACGGAGAGAACTAGCGGGAGTAGGGAATGAGCAGTTCTTC. It yields the protein CASSQPRRELAGVGNEQFF.

The genes are TRBV2 and TRBJ2-2, with D hard to call. Germline values: CDR1 SNHLY, CDR2 FYNNEI. The CDR3 has 11 residues. Trimming removed 7 bases at V and 4 bases at J, with 4 bases between. CDR3 bases: TGTGCCAGCACCTTCACCGGGGAGCTGTTTTTT. Translation gives CASTFTGELFF.

The V call is TRBV27, the J call TRBJ2-7; 12 bases align to TRBD2. Germline lookup yields CDR1 MNHEY and CDR2 SMNVEV (reference sequence). The junction had 20 bases not matched to a gene; V was cut back by 5 bases and J by 3 bases. This CDR3 contains 20 residues. The CDR3 loop is CASSIGDGKLAGGWDYEQYF. The CDR3, as DNA: TGTGCCAGCAGTATAGGCGATGGGAAACTAGCGGGAGGTTGGGACTACGAGCAGTACTTC.

This clone showed up just once. The V call is TRBV27, the J call TRBJ1-1, with D possibly matching TRBD1 (6 bases). This CDR3 spans 15 amino acids. Between the trimmed V and J ends, which lost 7 bases and 5 bases, there was a span of 20 bases. CDR1 and CDR2 from the germline V gene are MNHEY and SMNVEV (reference sequence). This CDR3 reads CASTPQSRGWTEAFF. For the CDR3, the DNA is TGTGCCAGCACCCCCCAGAGCAGGGGATGGACTGAAGCTTTCTTT.

This chain uses TRBV7-9 with TRBJ2-1, with 9 nucleotides matching TRBD1. The length of the CDR3 is 13 residues. The trim removed 1 base at V and 14 bases at J, leaving 6 bases unmatched. Germline assignment: CDR1 SEHNR and CDR2 FQNEAQ (reference sequence). The chain's CDR3 is CASSLGTGVREFF. As DNA, the CDR3 is TGTGCCAGCAGCTTAGGGACAGGGGTTCGGGAGTTCTTC.

The rearrangement joins TRBV6-5 to TRBJ2-7; TRBD1 is a possible D gene (7 bases). The CDR3 loop spans 12 amino acids. The germline V and J ends were trimmed by 8 bases and 4 bases, with 12 bases remaining between them. CDR1 is MNHEY and CDR2 is SVGAGI in the germline V gene. The CDR3 here is CASGRGDYEQYF. DNA for the CDR3: TGTGCCAGCGGCAGGGGGGATTACGAGCAGTACTTC.

This clone was seen a few times. The J gene is TRBJ1-1, the V gene TRBV4-1, with 7 positions matching TRBD1. The V and J ends lost 0 bases and 3 bases, in that order; junction bases with no gene match: 7. CDR1 is MGHRA and CDR2 is YSYEKL in the germline V gene. There are 16 residues in the CDR3. CDR3 DNA: TGCGCCAGCAGCCAAGAACGACAGGGTTCGGACACTGAAGCTTTCTTT. It is translated as CASSQERQGSDTEAFF.

The chain is built from TRBV5-1 and TRBJ2-3, with 8 bases aligning to TRBD2. The V gene's germline CDR1 is SGHRS and CDR2 YFSETQ. There are 13 residues in the CDR3. Losses at the gene ends were 9 bases for V and 4 bases for J; bases not matched to a gene: 7. CDR3 DNA sequence: TGCGCCACCGCCCGGGAGGGGGCAGATACGCAGTATTTT. Translating it yields CATAREGADTQYF.

The chain recombines TRBV2 with TRBJ1-5; weak D call: TRBD1 (6 bases). The germline V and J ends were trimmed by 6 bases and 0 bases, with 6 bases remaining between them. The CDR3 is made up of 13 amino acids. Per germline, CDR1 SNHLY and CDR2 FYNNEI. The CDR3: CASRDSSNQPQHF. The CDR3 coding sequence is TGTGCCAGCAGGGACAGTAGCAATCAGCCCCAGCATTTT.

The rearrangement links TRBV4-1 to TRBJ2-1; tentatively, D is TRBD2 (5 bases). The germline V gene encodes CDR1 MGHRA and CDR2 YSYEKL. This CDR3 is built from 15 residues. V was shortened by 1 base and J by 6 bases, with 13 bases between the two germline ends. CDR3 sequence reads: CASSQGDRAGNEQFF. The CDR3 bases are TGCGCCAGCAGCCAAGGAGACCGGGCGGGCAATGAGCAGTTCTTC.

V gene TRBV28 combines with J gene TRBJ1-1, with 8 bases matching TRBD1. Germline CDR1 MDHEN, CDR2 SYDVKM. J gave up 1 base and V 6 bases, and 1 base lay outside the gene matches. The CDR3 is 13 residues long. CDR3 protein: CASRGTGNTEAFF. CDR3 DNA sequence: TGTGCCAGCAGGGGGACAGGGAACACTGAAGCTTTCTTT.

This clone was detected a few times. The V call is TRBV4-2, the J call TRBJ2-7; D may be TRBD2 (7 bases). The germline V and J ends were trimmed by 1 base and 2 bases, with 9 bases remaining between them. Looked up from germline, CDR1 is LGHNA and CDR2 is YNFKEQ. The CDR3 is 14 residues long. The CDR3 nucleotides are TGTGCCAGCAGCCAAGGGGAGGGGGCCTACGAGCAGTACTTC. It codes for CASSQGEGAYEQYF.

The chain combines TRBV4-2 with TRBJ2-7; the match to TRBD2 covers 7 bases. Germline V CDR1 and CDR2: LGHNA, YNFKEQ. The length of the CDR3 is 16 residues. With V trimmed by 0 bases and J by 4 bases, 9 bases remained unmatched. This CDR3 reads CASSQEGGSVGYEQYF. CDR3 DNA: TGTGCCAGCAGCCAAGAGGGGGGGAGTGTAGGGTACGAGCAGTACTTC.

This chain uses TRBV29-1 with TRBJ1-1; possible D gene TRBD1, 5 bases. Germline CDR1 SQVTM, CDR2 ANQGSEA. The V end was cut by 0 bases, the J end by 4 bases, with 18 bases between. CDR3 length equals 16 residues. CDR3 in DNA: TGCAGCGTTGAAGACCCCGACAGTAATCCCTTCACTGAAGCTTTCTTT. This sequence encodes CSVEDPDSNPFTEAFF.

V gene TRBV15 combines with J gene TRBJ2-7; 8 nucleotides match TRBD1. Germline trimming cut 1 base from V and 4 bases from J; bases unmatched to any gene: 9. The CDR3 is 16 amino acids. The germline V gene encodes CDR1 LNHNV and CDR2 YYDKDF (reference sequence). Here the CDR3 DNA reads TGTGCCACCAGCAGAGCCCAGACAGGGGCCGGTTACGAGCAGTACTTC. Translation: CATSRAQTGAGYEQYF.

The V gene is TRBV27, the J gene TRBJ2-2; TRBD2 matches 8 bases. The CDR3 covers 15 residues. V lost 5 bases and J lost 6; bases outside the gene matches: 8. Per germline, CDR1 MNHEY and CDR2 SMNVEV (reference sequence). DNA for the CDR3: TGTGCCAGCAGTCTCCTCGGGAGGGCGGCCGGGGAGCTGTTTTTT. It encodes CASSLLGRAAGELFF.